This TCR beta chain is from a study of T cells in tumors and immune-related adverse events (dated by TCRdb to the early 2020s). The immunoSEQ assay was used to amplify and sequence the TCR beta locus, producing bulk TCR Vbeta CDR3 data. As for the original processing: CDR3s were excluded if they were non-productive, were shorter than 7 amino acids, or did not start with C or end with F/W. Analysis was restricted to specimens with at least 1000 reads, and clonotypes were defined at the amino acid level. Clonality was calculated as 1 minus Pielou's evenness. To equalize library sizes, abundance-weighted random subsampling with replacement was performed and repeated 100 times so that 95% confidence intervals could be reported. Repertoire overlap was quantified using the Morisita overlap index, and the top 40 clones per specimen were examined for overlap with the irAE. Not all clones reach the TCRdb copy of this immuneACCESS table, which keeps in-frame sequences only. Checked studies attribute under half of the gap to unresolved V genes and leave the rest unexplained. The V and J calls and the clone size are those of that table, but D and trimming were determined from the DNA. The sample has tens of thousands of clones on record, 90% to 95% of them singletons. More than 1.1% of the sample is in the top ten clones.

Looking up the germline V gene (reference sequence) yields CDR1 LNHDA and CDR2 SQIVND. Counted from cysteine to phenylalanine, this CDR3 has 12 amino acids. Only the CDR3 DNA stays, 36 bases, in frame from base 1. Trimming costs V 5 bases and J 2 bases, and their ends lie 5 bases apart. Concerning this clone: Its antigen is unknown. Qualities for individual bases were not recorded, and no much larger clone is one base off.

The treatment or condition label on this specimen signifies: nivolumab (PD-1 blockade) given before sampling. The DNeasy Blood and Tissue Kit was used to extract DNA from the formalin-fixed paraffin-embedded specimens. This sample comprised lymph node tissue, obtained from a patient treated with anti-PD-1 therapy. The rearranged chain carries TRBV19 and TRBJ2-3, with the D segment identity uncertain. The TCR originated in a female donor with metastatic renal cell carcinoma. The DNA sequence follows: TGTGCCAGTAGTGCATACACAGATACGCAGTATTTT. Its protein is CASSAYTDTQYF.